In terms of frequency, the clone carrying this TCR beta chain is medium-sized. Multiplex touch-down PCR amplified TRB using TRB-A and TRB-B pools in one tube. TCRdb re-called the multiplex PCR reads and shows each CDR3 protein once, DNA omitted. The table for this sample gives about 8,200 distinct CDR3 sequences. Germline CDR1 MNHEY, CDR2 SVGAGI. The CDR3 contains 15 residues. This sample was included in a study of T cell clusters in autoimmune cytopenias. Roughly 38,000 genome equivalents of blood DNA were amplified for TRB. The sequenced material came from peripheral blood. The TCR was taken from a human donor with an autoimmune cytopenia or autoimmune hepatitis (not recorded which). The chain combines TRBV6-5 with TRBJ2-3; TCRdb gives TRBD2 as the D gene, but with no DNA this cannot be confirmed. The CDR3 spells CASSLGTSGGLTQYF.